Shown below are 26 T cell receptor beta chains from a single sample sequenced in a study of graft-versus-host responses after intestinal transplantation. Time point reported: postoperative day 105 after intestinal transplantation (dayNNNN = postoperative day). Only in-frame clones appear in the TCRdb table, and some are missing; sequencing was by immunoSEQ multiplex PCR. Of 9,500 to 12,000 clones listed, just over 90% are singletons. This sample comprised PBMCs, obtained 105 days after intestinal transplantation. These receptors were taken from a human patient who received an intestinal transplant, so some T cells may come from the graft donor.

V gene TRBV7-3 combines with J gene TRBJ2-4; 7 bases are shared with TRBD1. In germline, CDR1 is SGHTA, CDR2 FQGTGA. V shed 6 bases and J 1 base; nucleotides not matched to a gene: 9. The length of the CDR3 is 16 residues. In DNA, the CDR3 is TGTGCCAGCAGTGAAAGACAGGGAGAGGCCAAAAACATTCAGTACTTC. Translation gives CASSERQGEAKNIQYF. Full variable domain (remainder filled in from reference TRBV7-3 and TRBJ2-4): GAGVSQTPSNKVTEKGKYVELRCDPISGHTALYWYRQSLGQGPEFLIYFQGTGAADDSGLPNDRFFAVRPEGSVSTLKIQRTERGDSAVYLCASSERQGEAKNIQYFGAGTRLSVL.

V is TRBV15 and J is TRBJ2-7, with D possibly called TRBD1 or TRBD2 (5 bases each). CDR1 and CDR2 (germline): LNHNV, YYDKDF (reference sequence). The V and J ends lost 0 bases and 4 bases respectively, with 7 bases between them. The CDR3 contains 13 residues. CDR3 loop: CATSRDGGYEQYF. In nucleotides, the CDR3 is TGTGCCACCAGCAGAGATGGGGGATACGAGCAGTACTTC.

The chain uses TRBV6-1 and TRBJ2-5; 7 bases agree with TRBD2. The germline CDR1 and CDR2 sequences are MNHNS and SASEGT. The CDR3 runs 14 residues. The ends lost 8 bases at V and 5 bases at J; junction bases unmatched: 11. The CDR3 here is CASQAGLAVETQYF. The CDR3 nucleotides read TGTGCCAGCCAGGCAGGGCTAGCGGTGGAGACCCAGTACTTC.

The V and J genes are TRBV7-6 and TRBJ2-1; 8 bases match TRBD2. The CDR3 has 14 amino acids. Trimming removed 8 bases from V and 0 bases from J; junction bases left unmatched: 3. The V gene's germline CDR1 is SGHVS and CDR2 FNYEAQ. CDR3: CASAGGLSYNEQFF. The CDR3 nucleotides read TGTGCCAGCGCGGGGGGCCTCTCCTACAATGAGCAGTTCTTC. Drawing the rest from reference TRBV7-6 and TRBJ2-1, the complete variable domain is GAGVSQSPRYKVTKRGQDVALRCDPISGHVSLYWYRQALGQGPEFLTYFNYEAQQDKSGLPNDRFSAERPEGSISTLTIQRTEQRDSAMYRCASAGGLSYNEQFFGPGTRLTVL.

V usage is TRBV6-1 and J usage is TRBJ2-5, with a possible D match to TRBD1 (6 bases). The CDR3 is 14 amino acids. Germline V lookup: CDR1 MNHNS, CDR2 SASEGT. Deletions cut 5 bases from V and 5 bases from J, with 15 bases between. For the CDR3, the DNA is TGTGCCAGCAGTCCCGAAACAGGGTGGGAGACCCAGTACTTC. Translating it yields CASSPETGWETQYF.

The J gene is TRBJ2-7, the V gene TRBV6-6, with D possibly TRBD1 on 5 matching bases. The CDR3 length is 12 residues. Germline V gives CDR1 MNHNY, CDR2 SVGAGI (reference sequence). The ends were cut back, 10 bases at V and 1 base at J, with 11 bases in the middle. The CDR3 nucleotides read TGTGCCACCAGGCAGGGTTCCTACGAGCAGTACTTC. Protein product: CATRQGSYEQYF.

This clone came up once. The CDR3 spells CASSQTEETQYF. The CDR3 DNA reads TGTGCCAGCAGCCAAACCGAAGAGACCCAGTACTTC. The chain links TRBV4-2 to TRBJ2-5, with D uncertain. This CDR3 has 12 amino acids. Trimming took off 2 bases at V and 3 bases at J, with 4 bases between the two ends. CDR1 LGHNA and CDR2 YNFKEQ come from the germline V gene.

DNA of the CDR3: TGCGCCAGCAGCCTCGGGACAGGGGTCTACGAGCAGTACTTC. The encoded protein is CASSLGTGVYEQYF. The chain links TRBV5-1 to TRBJ2-7, with 10 bases aligning to TRBD1. The CDR3 consists of 14 residues. Germline assignment: CDR1 SGHRS and CDR2 YFSETQ. The V segment lost 4 bases and the J segment 3 bases; nucleotides outside the gene matches: 4.

The chain links TRBV2 to TRBJ2-7, with D perhaps TRBD1 (6 bases). The ends were cut back, 1 base at V and 9 bases at J, with 22 bases in the middle. CDR3 length: 16 residues. Germline lookup yields CDR1 SNHLY and CDR2 FYNNEI. The CDR3 DNA reads as TGTGCCAGCAGTGAAGTGGACTTAGGACAGAGAGAGCGGCAGTACTTC. Translated: CASSEVDLGQRERQYF.

The genes are TRBV29-1 and TRBJ2-3; D perhaps matches TRBD2 (5 bases). Germline V gene lookup returns CDR1 SQVTM and CDR2 ANQGSEA. Trimming cost V 4 bases and J 2 bases, with 10 bases left between them. The CDR3 has 13 amino acids. CDR3 residues: CSVAEGLTDTQYF. CDR3 coding DNA: TGCAGCGTTGCCGAGGGCCTCACAGATACGCAGTATTTT.

This sequence joins TRBV6-1 and TRBJ2-3, with 7 bases fitting TRBD1. This CDR3 has 15 residues. CDR1 and CDR2 (germline): MNHNS, SASEGT. V was pared by 6 bases and J by 4 bases, with 10 bases of the junction left unmatched. DNA of the CDR3: TGTGCCAGCAGAGTCTCGGGACAGATACCAGATACGCAGTATTTT. Translation: CASRVSGQIPDTQYF.

This clone was counted only a few times. The rearrangement joins TRBV7-9 to TRBJ2-1; 7 nucleotides match TRBD2. CDR3 size: 19 residues. CDR1 and CDR2 (germline): SEHNR, FQNEAQ (reference sequence). V shed 1 base and J 3 bases; nucleotides not matched to a gene: 15. The CDR3, as DNA: TGTGCCAGCAGCTTAGTGGGTTTCGGGCTAGCGGAGTTCTACAATGAGCAGTTCTTC. Its protein is CASSLVGFGLAEFYNEQFF.

The chain is built from TRBV7-9 and TRBJ1-4; tentative D call: TRBD1 (6 bases). V lost 4 bases and J lost 6, with 15 bases in between. Germline CDR1 reads SEHNR; CDR2 reads FQNEAQ (reference sequence). The CDR3 loop spans 15 amino acids. In DNA form, the CDR3 reads TGTGCCAGCAGCTCCTACGGGAAGGGGGATGAAAAACTGTTTTTT. Translating it yields CASSSYGKGDEKLFF.

The chain has TRBV7-9 and TRBJ2-1; 7 nucleotides agree with TRBD1. The J segment lost 15 bases and the V segment lost 1 base, leaving 6 bases of the junction unmatched. The V gene's germline CDR1 is SEHNR and CDR2 FQNEAQ (reference sequence). The CDR3 covers 12 residues. CDR3 DNA sequence: TGTGCCAGCAGCTTAGGCCGGGACAGCCCGTTCTTC. It specifies CASSLGRDSPFF.

This clone was observed once. The V gene is TRBV15, the J gene TRBJ2-1; D not resolved. The CDR3 totals 17 residues. Trimming left V 5 bases short and J 3 bases short, with 20 bases between. Per the germline V gene, CDR1 is LNHNV and CDR2 is YYDKDF (reference sequence). This CDR3 is CATSGPPGQANYNEQFF. As DNA, the CDR3 is TGTGCCACCAGCGGGCCCCCGGGCCAGGCAAACTACAATGAGCAGTTCTTC.

The V call is TRBV7-3, the J call TRBJ2-1, with D perhaps matching TRBD2 (6 bases). The CDR3 totals 14 residues. Looked up from germline, CDR1 is SGHTA and CDR2 is FQGTGA. The V end was cut by 4 bases, the J end by 5 bases, with 12 bases between. The CDR3 DNA sequence: TGTGCCAGCAGCTATAGCGCGGGAAACAATGAGCAGTTCTTC. Amino acids: CASSYSAGNNEQFF.

The chain links TRBV10-2 to TRBJ1-1; TRBD1 is a possible D gene (5 bases). Germline CDR1 and CDR2: WSHSY and SAAADI. Deletions cut 7 bases from V and 1 base from J, with 10 bases between. This CDR3 has 13 residues. CDR3 residues: CASTDGGNTEAFF. The CDR3, as DNA: TGCGCCAGCACGGACGGGGGGAACACTGAAGCTTTCTTT.

V gene TRBV5-1 combines with J gene TRBJ1-1; D unresolved. Trimming left V 4 bases short and J 1 base short, with 14 bases between. The CDR3 runs to 15 residues. From germline, CDR1 is SGHRS and CDR2 YFSETQ. The CDR3 sequence is CASSLGVHGNTEAFF. The CDR3 nucleotides are TGCGCCAGCAGCCTCGGGGTACACGGGAACACTGAAGCTTTCTTT.

This chain links TRBV5-1 with TRBJ1-1; a weak D match, TRBD1 (6 bases). V lost 0 bases to trimming and J lost 5 bases, with 29 bases between them. The germline V gene encodes CDR1 SGHRS and CDR2 YFSETQ. CDR3 size: 20 residues. The DNA of the CDR3 is TGCGCCAGCAGCTTGGTGGTCCGGTTTTCGGGGGCAAAAGATAGGACTGAAGCTTTCTTT. It is translated as CASSLVVRFSGAKDRTEAFF. Looking up the rest from reference TRBV5-1 and TRBJ1-1 gives the full variable domain: KAGVTQTPRYLIKTRGQQVTLSCSPISGHRSVSWYQQTPGQGLQFLFEYFSETQRNKGNFPGRFSGRQFSNSRSEMNVSTLELGDSALYLCASSLVVRFSGAKDRTEAFFGQGTRLTVV.

This clone was detected only once. The gene calls are TRBV6-1 and TRBJ1-5; D unclear. The germline CDR1 and CDR2 sequences are MNHNS and SASEGT. Trimming left V 5 bases short and J 1 base short, with 6 bases between. This CDR3 contains 13 residues. This chain's CDR3 is CASSRQSNQPQHF. CDR3 DNA: TGTGCCAGCAGTCGCCAGAGCAATCAGCCCCAGCATTTT.

The chain couples TRBV7-9 to TRBJ1-1; 8 positions match TRBD1. The CDR3 length is 13 residues. J gave up 6 bases and V 5 bases, and 5 bases lay outside the gene matches. Germline lookup yields CDR1 SEHNR and CDR2 FQNEAQ (reference sequence). This chain's CDR3 is CASSQTGEAEAFF. DNA for the CDR3: TGTGCCAGCAGCCAGACAGGGGAGGCTGAAGCTTTCTTT.

The V gene is TRBV6-1, the J gene TRBJ2-1, with a tentative D call TRBD2 (6 bases). This CDR3 spans 14 amino acids. V was trimmed by 4 bases and J by 4 bases, leaving 11 bases between them. Germline V lookup: CDR1 MNHNS, CDR2 SASEGT. This CDR3 reads CASSVGLYYNEQFF. The CDR3 DNA follows: TGTGCCAGCAGTGTGGGACTTTATTACAATGAGCAGTTCTTC.

The chain carries TRBV13 and TRBJ2-3; 14 nucleotides agree with TRBD2. J was trimmed by 6 bases and V by 5 bases; bases with no gene match: 4. CDR1 and CDR2 from the germline V gene are PRHDT and FYEKMQ (reference sequence). The CDR3 sequence is 15 residues long. CDR3 protein: CASSRTSGRLDTQYF. The CDR3 DNA reads TGTGCCAGCAGCCGGACTAGCGGGAGGCTGGATACGCAGTATTTT. Supplemented by reference TRBV13 and TRBJ2-3, the full variable domain reads AAGVIQSPRHLIKEKRETATLKCYPIPRHDTVYWYQQGPGQDPQFLISFYEKMQSDKGSIPDRFSAQQFSDYHSELNMSSLELGDSALYFCASSRTSGRLDTQYFGPGTRLTVL.

The V gene is TRBV13, the J gene TRBJ2-2, with 11 bases identical to TRBD1. CDR1 is PRHDT, CDR2 FYEKMQ, per germline (reference sequence). This CDR3 has 16 amino acids. V lost 4 bases, J lost 7 bases, and 8 bases stayed unmatched. CDR3 sequence reads: CASSSLDRGRLGELFF. DNA of the CDR3: TGTGCCAGCAGCTCGCTGGACAGGGGGCGTCTCGGGGAGCTGTTTTTT.

The rearrangement joins TRBV9 to TRBJ2-5, with a possible D match to TRBD1 (6 bases). Per the germline V gene, CDR1 is SGDLS and CDR2 is YYNGEE. This CDR3 contains 16 residues. The ends were cut back, 4 bases at V and 2 bases at J, with 18 bases in the middle. The CDR3 nucleotides are TGTGCCAGCAGCCAACCACAGGGAACTGGGCAAGAGACCCAGTACTTC. Translating gives CASSQPQGTGQETQYF.

The rearrangement links TRBV6-4 to TRBJ2-6; D is uncertain. V lost 0 bases and J lost 2, with 2 bases in between. CDR1 is MRHNA and CDR2 is SNTAGT in the germline V gene. The CDR3 spans 14 residues. The CDR3 sequence: CASSDSTGANVLTF. In DNA, the CDR3 is TGTGCCAGCAGTGACTCGACTGGGGCCAACGTCCTGACTTTC.